Listed below are T cell receptor beta chains from one sample, sequenced in a study of cytomegalovirus exposure and HLA in healthy donors. The table came from immunoSEQ multiplex PCR; TCRdb's copy has only in-frame clones and leaves some out. There are fewer than 90,000 clones in the sample; approximately 75% occur only once, and roughly 6.8% lies in the top ten. Sequencing input: PBMCs. The source of these receptors is a human donor in good health. Each CDR3 is given with its conserved first and last residue. D genes are given only for firm matches. Clone size appears in some rows only: once, few, many, or a class for an expanded clone.

V: TRBV27
size: once
D: .
J: TRBJ1-5
DNA: TGTGCCAGCAGTTTGGGGGGAAGTCAGCCCCAGCATTTT
CDR3: CASSLGGSQPQHF

V: TRBV19
size: few
D: .
J: TRBJ2-3
DNA: TGTGCCAGTAGTATTTTAGCGGCGCACACAGATACGCAGTATTTT
CDR3: CASSILAAHTDTQYF

V: TRBV7-2
size: .
D: .
J: TRBJ2-7
DNA: TGTGCCAGCAGCCGTGCTAGTCTGGGGGCTGTGGACGAGCAGTACTTC
CDR3: CASSRASLGAVDEQYF

V: TRBV7-9
size: .
D: TRBD2
J: TRBJ2-7
DNA: TGTTCCAGCAGCTTAGCCGGGGGGGCCTACGAGCAGTACTTC
CDR3: CSSSLAGGAYEQYF

V: TRBV11-2
size: .
D: .
J: TRBJ2-2
DNA: TGTGCCAGCAGCAAGGGGGGGCGGATCGGGGAGCTGTTTTTT
CDR3: CASSKGGRIGELFF

V: TRBV12-5
size: .
D: TRBD1
J: TRBJ2-3
DNA: TGTGCTAGTGGGCCTGGTGACAGGGGGCCCACAGATACGCAGTATTTT
CDR3: CASGPGDRGPTDTQYF

V: TRBV19
size: .
D: TRBD1
J: TRBJ1-1
DNA: TGTGCCAGGCGGACAGGGGGCGAGGCTGAAGCTTTCTTT
CDR3: CARRTGGEAEAFF

V: TRBV7-3
size: .
D: TRBD1
J: TRBJ2-7
DNA: TGTGCCAGCAGCCTTACAGGGGACCACTACGAGCAGTACTTC
CDR3: CASSLTGDHYEQYF

V: TRBV27
size: .
D: TRBD1
J: TRBJ2-1
DNA: TGTGCCAGCAGATCCGGGACAGGGGGTCCAATTTACAATGAGCAGTTCTTC
CDR3: CASRSGTGGPIYNEQFF

V: TRBV6-5
size: .
D: .
J: TRBJ1-1
DNA: TGTGCCAGCAGTTCCAGGGGAGCGAACACTGAAGCTTTCTTT
CDR3: CASSSRGANTEAFF

V: TRBV18
size: once
D: TRBD2
J: TRBJ2-5
DNA: TGTGCCAGCTCACCTGGGAGGGCCGGGGAGACCCAGTACTTC
CDR3: CASSPGRAGETQYF

V: TRBV10-3
size: .
D: TRBD1
J: TRBJ2-7
DNA: TGTGCCATCAGCGCGGACAGGGGGGGATACGAGCAGTACTTC
CDR3: CAISADRGGYEQYF

V: TRBV7-2
size: few
D: TRBD2
J: TRBJ2-7
DNA: TGTGCCAGCAGCTTAGTGGGGACTAGCGGGGGGCCCGAGCAGTACTTC
CDR3: CASSLVGTSGGPEQYF

V: TRBV11-3
size: .
D: .
J: TRBJ2-2
DNA: TGTGCCAGCAGCTTAGAGGGCTCTTTGGACAGGAACACCGGGGAGCTGTTTTTT
CDR3: CASSLEGSLDRNTGELFF

V: TRBV6-1
size: .
D: TRBD1
J: TRBJ2-7
DNA: TGTGCCAGCAGTTCCGGGACAGGCCCCCTCTACGAGCAGTACTTC
CDR3: CASSSGTGPLYEQYF

V: TRBV5-1
size: .
D: TRBD1
J: TRBJ2-5
DNA: TGCGCCAGCAGCTACGGGGACAGGGGGATCCAAGAGACCCAGTACTTC
CDR3: CASSYGDRGIQETQYF

V: TRBV7-2
size: .
D: .
J: TRBJ1-5
DNA: TGTGCCAGCAGTCCAGCAGGGAATAATCAGCCCCAGCATTTT
CDR3: CASSPAGNNQPQHF

V: TRBV15
size: .
D: .
J: TRBJ2-5
DNA: TGTGCCACCAGGACAGTGGGGGAGACCCAGTACTTC
CDR3: CATRTVGETQYF